This T cell receptor beta chain is from a study of long-term antiretroviral therapy in people with HIV. This was the immunoSEQ v3.0 assay at survey level. Measured with immunoSEQ multiplex PCR; TCRdb has only the in-frame clones, and not every one. Found here are some 10,000 clones, about 81% of them singletons; the top ten hold approximately 19%. In regard to this clone: The antigen remains unidentified.

Study results and caveats: HIV repertoires had narrower CDR3 length ranges than controls. Unavailable data included ART adherence, viral resistance and therapy changes (switches in treatment). All blood samples came from the years 2004 to 2017, possibly under older ART regimens.

Every HIV-positive participant received treatment in the United States. The CDR3 covers 16 residues. The sequence was obtained from a man between 35 and 55 years old with HIV. The chain is built from TRBV21-1 and TRBJ2-7; no check of the table's D call, TRBD1, against the DNA was made. TRBV21-1 is a known pseudogene. The sequencing used unsorted PBMCs, collected 0.7 years after starting antiretroviral therapy. Here the CDR3 DNA reads TGTGCCAGCGGGCGTTCGAGGGACAGAACTTCCTACGAGCAGTACTTC. Amino acid sequence: CASGRSRDRTSYEQYF.